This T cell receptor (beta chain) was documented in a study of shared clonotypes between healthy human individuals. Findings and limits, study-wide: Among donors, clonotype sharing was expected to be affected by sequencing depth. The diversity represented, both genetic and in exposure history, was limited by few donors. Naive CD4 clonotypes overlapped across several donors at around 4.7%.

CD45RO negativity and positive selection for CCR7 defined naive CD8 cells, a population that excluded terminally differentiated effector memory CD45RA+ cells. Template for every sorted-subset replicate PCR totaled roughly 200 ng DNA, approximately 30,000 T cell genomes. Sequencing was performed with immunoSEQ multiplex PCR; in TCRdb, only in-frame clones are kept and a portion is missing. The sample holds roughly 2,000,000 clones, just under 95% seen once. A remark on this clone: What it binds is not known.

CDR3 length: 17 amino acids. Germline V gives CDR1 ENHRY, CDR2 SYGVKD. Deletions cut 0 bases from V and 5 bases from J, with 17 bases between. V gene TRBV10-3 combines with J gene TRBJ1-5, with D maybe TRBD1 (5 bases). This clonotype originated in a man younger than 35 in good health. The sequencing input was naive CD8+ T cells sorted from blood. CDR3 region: CAISESSAGDRDQPQHF. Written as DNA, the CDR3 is TGTGCCATCAGTGAGTCGTCGGCCGGAGACAGAGATCAGCCCCAGCATTTT.